This T cell receptor (beta chain) was profiled in a study of blood T cells in healthy people across ages. On this clonotype: What it binds is unknown.

PCR was performed a second time for 7 to 11 cycles using a sample-barcoded 5' primer and a J-beta primer mix. One entry per CDR3 protein, called by TCRdb with MiXCR from the 5' RACE reads. The profile covers 750,000 to 1,000,000 distinct CDR3 sequences, with under 35% appearing a single time and about a tenth taken by the ten largest. This CDR3 has 16 amino acids. With 3 bases clipped from V and 1 base from J, the junction kept 7 bases outside the gene matches. Germline CDR1 and CDR2: SGHDT and YYEEEE. Broader study findings: Unknown CMV status may confound age-related changes in expanded clones. Older age went with lower TCR beta diversity per million T cells, in a roughly linear way.

The sample was also linked to a second study, of T cells of mothers and their children.

This chain joins TRBV5-6 and TRBJ1-5, with 7 bases matching TRBD1. The TCR originated in a woman in her forties in good health. Sequencing used blood. The CDR3 loop is CASSSTGAISNQPQHF. For the CDR3, the DNA is TGTGCCAGCAGCTCTACAGGGGCGATAAGCAATCAGCCCCAGCATTTT. The complete variable domain, with remaining parts taken from reference TRBV5-6 and TRBJ1-5, reads DAGVTQSPTHLIKTRGQQVTLRCSPKSGHDTVSWYQQALGQGPQFIFQYYEEEERQRGNFPDRFSGHQFPNYSSELNVNALLLGDSALYLCASSSTGAISNQPQHFGDGTRLSIL.